This TCR beta chain is drawn from a study of vaccination and CD4 T cells after COVID-19. Regarding the study as a whole: Spike mono-reactivity held for 304 of 307 vaccine-specific clones in convalescent patients.

The Oncomine TCR Beta short-read assay was applied to DNA of cultured CD4+ T cells. One entry per CDR3 protein, called by TCRdb with MiXCR from the PCR reads. This sample has about 18,000 distinct CDR3 sequences; roughly 78% occur once, and the top ten carry roughly 17%. Points on this clonotype: Its target is not known.

Treatment noted: approximately 9-day PBMC culture with coronavirus spike peptide pools or control peptides (ViraFEST assay). The sample here was CD4+ T cells from blood, cultured in vitro, taken after SARS-CoV-2 vaccination. The sequence derives from a human donor who received a COVID-19 vaccine.

CDR3 sequence reads: CASSIGGGADTEAFF. The CDR3 coding sequence is TGTGCCAGTAGTATAGGGGGGGGCGCGGACACTGAAGCTTTCTTT. The chain links TRBV19 to TRBJ1-1; tentatively, D is TRBD1 (6 bases). CDR1 LNHDA and CDR2 SQIVND come from the germline V gene (reference sequence). The CDR3 has 15 amino acids. V shed 1 base and J shed 3 bases, with 12 bases lying between them.